The clone carrying this T cell receptor (beta chain) was picked up many times. Antigen: not known. For the diagnoses, clinical symptoms, serum thyroxine and TRAb, thyroid ultrasound and orbital computed tomography were used. The data originate from a study of T cells in Graves' hyperthyroidism and ophthalmopathy. RNA transcripts served as the template for amplifying TCR beta CDR3 regions. Using the HTBI primer set, a first-round RT-PCR was run on the TCR CDR3. Each CDR3 protein gets one entry after TCRdb re-called the multiplex PCR reads with MiXCR. In the table there are 660,000 or so distinct CDR3 sequences, under 25% of which are singletons. Notes on the study in general: The model predicted ophthalmopathy a median about 6.6 months before onset.

The CDR3 has 13 residues. Losses at the gene ends were 4 bases for V and 6 bases for J; bases not matched to a gene: 2. Germline V gene lookup returns CDR1 SEHNR and CDR2 FQNEAQ (reference sequence). Sequenced material: blood. The receptor comes from a man in his thirties or forties with Graves' ophthalmopathy. The rearrangement links TRBV7-9 to TRBJ2-7; TRBD1 aligns across 11 bases. The CDR3 loop is CASSWDRGSEQYF. In nucleotides, the CDR3 is TGTGCCAGCAGCTGGGACAGGGGGTCCGAGCAGTACTTC.